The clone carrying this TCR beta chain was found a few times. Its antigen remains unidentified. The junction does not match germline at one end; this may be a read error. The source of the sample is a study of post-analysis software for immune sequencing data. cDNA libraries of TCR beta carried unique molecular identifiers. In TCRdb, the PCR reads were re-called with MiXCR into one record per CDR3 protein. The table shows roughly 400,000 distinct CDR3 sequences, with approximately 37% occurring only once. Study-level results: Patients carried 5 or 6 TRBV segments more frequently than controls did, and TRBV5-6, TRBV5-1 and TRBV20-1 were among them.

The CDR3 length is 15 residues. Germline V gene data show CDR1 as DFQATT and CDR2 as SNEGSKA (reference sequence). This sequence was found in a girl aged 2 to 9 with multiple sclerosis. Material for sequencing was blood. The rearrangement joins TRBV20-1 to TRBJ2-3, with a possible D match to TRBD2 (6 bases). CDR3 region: CCAGIREKGTDTQYF. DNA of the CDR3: TGCTGTGCAGGAATTCGGGAGAAGGGAACAGATACGCAGTATTTT.